Each of the 9 T cell receptor beta chains below was sequenced from the same sample in a study of shared clonotypes between healthy human individuals. Sequencing used immunoSEQ multiplex PCR; TCRdb keeps in-frame clones, though not all of them. This table holds millions of clones, around 90% found once. Source material: naive CD4+ T cells sorted from blood. Indicated subset: CD45RA+ positively selected. These receptor sequences come from a man younger than 30 in good health.

The V gene is TRBV30, the J gene TRBJ1-2; D unclear. V was pared by 4 bases and J by 3 bases, with 9 bases between. Looked up from germline, CDR1 is GTSNPN and CDR2 is SVGIG (reference sequence). The CDR3 covers 12 residues. The CDR3 nucleotides read TGTGCCTGGACCACGACCCACTATGGCTACACCTTC. Encoded protein: CAWTTTHYGYTF.

The chain links TRBV5-6 to TRBJ2-5; 7 nucleotides match TRBD2. There are 15 residues in the CDR3. Germline-derived CDR1 and CDR2 are SGHDT and YYEEEE. Unmatched junction bases numbered 12, after V lost 1 base and J lost 9 bases. CDR3 amino acids: CASSLIGAGAQPQYF. The CDR3 DNA reads TGTGCCAGCAGCTTGATAGGCGCGGGAGCGCAGCCCCAGTACTTC.

The rearrangement joins TRBV5-4 to TRBJ2-3; D might be TRBD1 (6 bases). CDR3 length equals 13 residues. Trimming left V 2 bases short and J 3 bases short, with 7 bases between. The germline V gene has CDR1 SGHNT and CDR2 YYREEE (reference sequence). The CDR3 region is CASSFGQTDTQYF. The CDR3 nucleotides are TGTGCCAGCAGCTTCGGACAGACAGATACGCAGTATTTT.

As regards this clone: Relative to the germline gene, one junction end is altered; a read error may explain this. This chain links TRBV6-5 with TRBJ2-1; perhaps TRBD2 as D (5 bases). Germline V lookup: CDR1 MNHEY, CDR2 SVGAGI. CDR3 length: 13 amino acids. The DNA for the CDR3 is TGTGCCAGCAGTTACAGAGAGGGAGACGTACTGGTCTTC. Translating gives CASSYREGDVLVF.

The chain joins TRBV30 to TRBJ2-6; D uncertain. The CDR3 extends over 11 amino acids. Trimming cost V 8 bases and J 2 bases, with 4 bases left between them. The V gene's germline CDR1 is GTSNPN and CDR2 SVGIG (reference sequence). The CDR3 sequence is CAGTGANVLTF. CDR3 nucleotides: TGTGCCGGAACTGGGGCCAACGTCCTGACTTTC.

The rearrangement joins TRBV5-6 to TRBJ2-3, with TRBD1 matching over 9 bases. The CDR3 runs 14 residues. The V and J ends lost 5 bases and 5 bases, in that order; junction bases with no gene match: 6. Germline CDR1 SGHDT, CDR2 YYEEEE. CDR3 nucleotides: TGTGCCAGCAGAAACAGGGGGCATGGAGATACGCAGTATTTT. Translated: CASRNRGHGDTQYF.

J is TRBJ2-5 and V is TRBV7-2, with 8 bases lining up with TRBD1. Germline V gives CDR1 SGHTA, CDR2 FQGNSA. Unmatched junction bases numbered 6, after V lost 2 bases and J lost 10 bases. This CDR3 has 13 amino acids. The CDR3: CASSLIRTGNQYF. The CDR3 region has the DNA TGTGCCAGCAGCTTAATTCGGACAGGGAACCAGTACTTC.

This chain connects TRBV9 to TRBJ2-7; TRBD1 agrees at 8 bases. After removal of 4 bases from V and 2 bases from J, the junction contained 5 bases not matched to a gene. This CDR3 has 14 amino acids. CDR1 and CDR2 from the germline V gene are SGDLS and YYNGEE. The CDR3 loop reads CASSPGQGTYEQYF. Written as DNA, the CDR3 is TGTGCCAGCAGCCCCGGACAGGGTACCTACGAGCAGTACTTC.

The table lists this clone with a count of one. Additional DNA sequences in this sample encode the identical CDR3. The chain employs TRBV27 and TRBJ1-1, with 7 bases identical to TRBD1. The CDR3 is made up of 13 amino acids. The germline V gene has CDR1 MNHEY and CDR2 SMNVEV (reference sequence). The junction had 4 bases not matched to a gene; V was cut back by 4 bases and J by 5 bases. DNA of the CDR3: TGTGCCAGCAGTTCCTACAGGGGTACTGAAGCTTTCTTT. Amino acids: CASSSYRGTEAFF.